Below are 10 T cell receptor beta chains sequenced from a single sample in a study of T cells after posttransplantation cyclophosphamide (dated by TCRdb to the mid-2010s). Library preparation was by the immunoSEQ multiplex PCR assay. TCRdb provides this immuneACCESS table in a form limited to in-frame rearrangements. Some clones are lacking; in checked studies, under half of them reflect an unresolved V gene, and why the rest are absent is not known. The sample records about 3,800 clones, approximately 95% of which are singletons. Jointly, the top ten make up roughly 0.6% of the sample. The sequenced sample was naive CD4+ T cells sorted from PBMCs. The origin of the receptors is a man aged 50 to 60.

The V call is TRBV5-4, the J call TRBJ2-1, with 8 positions matching TRBD1. The CDR3 is 15 amino acids. Germline lookup yields CDR1 SGHNT and CDR2 YYREEE (reference sequence). After removal of 5 bases from V and 3 bases from J, the junction contained 7 bases not matched to a gene. CDR3 bases: TGTGCCAGCAGTTCCGGGACAGGAGTCTACAATGAGCAGTTCTTC. It is translated as CASSSGTGVYNEQFF.

The V gene is TRBV5-6, the J gene TRBJ1-2; D is unclear. The CDR3 loop spans 14 amino acids. The V gene's germline CDR1 is SGHDT and CDR2 YYEEEE. With 4 bases removed from V and 2 bases from J, the gap between germline ends came to 12 bases. The CDR3 DNA reads as TGTGCCAGCAGCCCGGGATCAAGGAACTATGGCTACACCTTC. Its translation is CASSPGSRNYGYTF.

This sequence joins TRBV6-5 and TRBJ2-7; no definite D call. Germline values: CDR1 MNHEY, CDR2 SVGAGI. The CDR3 extends over 11 amino acids. The V gene lost 1 base and the J gene lost 6 bases, with 4 bases spanning the gap. CDR3 in DNA: TGTGCCAGCAGTTACTACGGCGAGCAGTACTTC. Translated: CASSYYGEQYF.

This chain links TRBV4-1 with TRBJ2-5, with a tentative D call TRBD2 (5 bases). Trimming removed 1 base from V and 0 bases from J, with 12 bases in between. From germline, CDR1 is MGHRA and CDR2 YSYEKL. The CDR3 is 16 residues long. DNA for the CDR3: TGCGCCAGCAGCCAAGCGCTAGCCTTGTACCAAGAGACCCAGTACTTC. Translating gives CASSQALALYQETQYF.

The J gene is TRBJ1-5, the V gene TRBV29-1, with a possible D match to TRBD1 (5 bases). Trimming cost V 3 bases and J 4 bases, with 10 bases left between them. Germline assignment: CDR1 SQVTM and CDR2 ANQGSEA. The CDR3 loop spans 13 amino acids. CDR3 region: CSVEAGRNQPQHF. The DNA for the CDR3 is TGCAGCGTTGAGGCAGGGAGGAATCAGCCCCAGCATTTT.

This clone showed up just a few times. This chain connects TRBV19 to TRBJ1-5; D not certain. Germline CDR1 reads LNHDA; CDR2 reads SQIVND (reference sequence). This CDR3 has 10 amino acids. V was shortened by 7 bases and J by 9 bases, with 7 bases between the two germline ends. The CDR3, as DNA: TGTGCCAGTAACTTCTCGCCCCAGCATTTT. Protein product: CASNFSPQHF.

This chain joins TRBV4-3 and TRBJ1-2, with 7 bases fitting TRBD1. In germline, CDR1 is LGHNA, CDR2 YSLEER. V was clipped by 2 bases and J by 2 bases; unmatched bases: 2. This CDR3 has 14 residues. The CDR3 here is CASSQQQGNYGYTF. CDR3 DNA sequence: TGCGCCAGCAGCCAACAACAGGGGAACTATGGCTACACCTTC.

The chain uses TRBV27 and TRBJ2-1, with 11 bases identical to TRBD2. V trimming: 3 bases; J trimming: 5 bases; junction bases outside the gene matches: 6. The CDR3 loop spans 16 amino acids. Germline CDR1 MNHEY, CDR2 SMNVEV (reference sequence). For the CDR3, the DNA is TGTGCCAGCAGTTTTTTAGCGGGAGGGGTGGACAATGAGCAGTTCTTC. Amino acid sequence: CASSFLAGGVDNEQFF.

The chain joins TRBV7-2 to TRBJ2-3; 11 bases fit TRBD1. Trimming cost V 5 bases and J 6 bases; bases outside gene matches: 4. Germline V gene data show CDR1 as SGHTA and CDR2 as FQGNSA. This CDR3 is 14 amino acids long. The CDR3 here is CASSRTGGADTQYF. The CDR3 coding sequence is TGTGCCAGCAGCAGGACAGGGGGCGCCGATACGCAGTATTTT.

The count of this clone is one. This chain uses TRBV5-6 with TRBJ2-2, with 8 bases aligning to TRBD2. The CDR3 totals 15 residues. Germline-derived CDR1 and CDR2 are SGHDT and YYEEEE. Trimming took 1 base from V and 5 from J; bases not matched to a gene: 4. Written as DNA, the CDR3 is TGTGCCAGCAGCTTGATAGCGGGAAGGACCGGGGAGCTGTTTTTT. This sequence encodes CASSLIAGRTGELFF.